The present TCR beta chain was sequenced within a study of blood T cell repertoires in COVID-19. Measured with immunoSEQ multiplex PCR; TCRdb has only the in-frame clones, and not every one. The data contain some 400,000 clones, 81% of them singletons. Trimming at V came to 6 bases and at J to 6 bases, leaving 6 bases not matched to a gene. CDR3 size: 14 residues. From germline, CDR1 is LNHDA and CDR2 SQIVND (reference sequence). The sequenced material came from peripheral blood. This clonotype was sampled from a human donor with acute or convalescent COVID-19. The donor label of this sample is uncertain. The genes are TRBV19 and TRBJ1-5, with TRBD1 matching 9 bases. The CDR3 reads CASRTTGGGQPQHF. The CDR3, as DNA: TGTGCCAGTAGGACTACAGGGGGCGGTCAGCCCCAGCATTTT.